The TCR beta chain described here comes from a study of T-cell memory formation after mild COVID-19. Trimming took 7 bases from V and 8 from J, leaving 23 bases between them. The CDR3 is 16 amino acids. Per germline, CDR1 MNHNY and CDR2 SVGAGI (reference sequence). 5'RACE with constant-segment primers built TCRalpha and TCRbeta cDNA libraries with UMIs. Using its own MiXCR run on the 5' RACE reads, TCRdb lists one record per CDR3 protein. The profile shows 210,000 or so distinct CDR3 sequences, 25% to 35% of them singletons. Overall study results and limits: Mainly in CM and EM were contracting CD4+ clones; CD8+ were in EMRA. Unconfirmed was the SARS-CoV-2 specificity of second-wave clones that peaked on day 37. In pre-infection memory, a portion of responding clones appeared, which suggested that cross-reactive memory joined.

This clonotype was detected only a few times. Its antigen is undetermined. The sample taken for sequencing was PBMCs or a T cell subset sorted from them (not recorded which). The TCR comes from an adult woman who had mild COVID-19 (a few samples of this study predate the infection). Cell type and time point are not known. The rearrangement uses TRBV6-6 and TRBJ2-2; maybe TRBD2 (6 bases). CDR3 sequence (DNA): TGTGCCAGCACCAAGGGACGGGAGATGATCCCTGGGGAGCTGTTTTTT. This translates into CASTKGREMIPGELFF.